This entry concerns a single T cell receptor (beta chain). What it recognizes is unknown. The data are from a study of T cell responses to AZD1222 COVID-19 vaccine. Points from the study as a whole: Clonal diversity may have been underestimated in mostly white British donors.

Trimming cost V 7 bases and J 0 bases; bases outside gene matches: 5. Looked up from germline, CDR1 is MNHEY and CDR2 is SVGAGI. This CDR3 is built from 14 residues. Profiled with immunoSEQ multiplex PCR; TCRdb holds only in-frame clones, not every one. Found here are roughly 120,000 clones, nearly 90% of them singletons; the top ten hold around a sixth. The source was peripheral blood, collected on day 0 of AZD1222 vaccination. This TCR came from an adult in good health. The V gene is TRBV6-5, the J gene TRBJ1-1; 7 positions agree with TRBD1. The CDR3 here is CASTQTGMNTEAFF. The DNA for the CDR3 is TGTGCCAGCACCCAGACAGGGATGAACACTGAAGCTTTCTTT.